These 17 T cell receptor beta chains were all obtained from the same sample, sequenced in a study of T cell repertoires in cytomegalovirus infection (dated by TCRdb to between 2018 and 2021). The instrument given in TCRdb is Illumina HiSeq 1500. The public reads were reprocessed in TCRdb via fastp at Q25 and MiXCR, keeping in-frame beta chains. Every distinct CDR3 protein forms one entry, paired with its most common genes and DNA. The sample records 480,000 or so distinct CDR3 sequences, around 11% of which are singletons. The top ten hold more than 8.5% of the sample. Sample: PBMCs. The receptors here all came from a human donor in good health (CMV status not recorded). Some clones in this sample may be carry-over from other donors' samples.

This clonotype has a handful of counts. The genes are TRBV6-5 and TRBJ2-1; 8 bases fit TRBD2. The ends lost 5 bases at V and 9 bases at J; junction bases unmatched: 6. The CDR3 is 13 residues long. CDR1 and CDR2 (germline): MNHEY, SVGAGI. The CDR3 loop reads CASSNSGKGEQFF. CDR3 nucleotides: TGTGCCAGCAGTAATAGCGGGAAGGGTGAGCAGTTCTTC.

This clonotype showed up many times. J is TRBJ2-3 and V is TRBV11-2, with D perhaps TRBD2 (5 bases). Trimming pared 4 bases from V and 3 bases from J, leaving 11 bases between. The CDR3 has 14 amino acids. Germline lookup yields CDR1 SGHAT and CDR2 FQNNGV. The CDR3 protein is CASSSDLSTDTQYF. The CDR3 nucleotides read TGTGCCAGCAGCTCGGACTTGAGTACAGATACGCAGTATTTT.

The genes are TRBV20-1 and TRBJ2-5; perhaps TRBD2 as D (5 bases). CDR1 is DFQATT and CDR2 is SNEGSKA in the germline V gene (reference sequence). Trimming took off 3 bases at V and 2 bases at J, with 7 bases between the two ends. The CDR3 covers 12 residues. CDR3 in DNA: TGCAGTGCTAGGCGGGCACAAGAGACCCAGTACTTC. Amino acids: CSARRAQETQYF.

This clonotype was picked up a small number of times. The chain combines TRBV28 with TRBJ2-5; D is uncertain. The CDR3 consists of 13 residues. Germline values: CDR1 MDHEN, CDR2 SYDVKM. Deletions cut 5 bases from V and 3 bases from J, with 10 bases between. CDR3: CASSPYGKETQYF. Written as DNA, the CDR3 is TGTGCCAGCAGTCCTTATGGTAAAGAGACCCAGTACTTC. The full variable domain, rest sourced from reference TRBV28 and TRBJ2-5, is DVKVTQSSRYLVKRTGEKVFLECVQDMDHENMFWYRQDPGLGLRLIYFSYDVKMKEKGDIPEGYSVSREKKERFSLILESASTNQTSMYLCASSPYGKETQYFGPGTRLLVL.

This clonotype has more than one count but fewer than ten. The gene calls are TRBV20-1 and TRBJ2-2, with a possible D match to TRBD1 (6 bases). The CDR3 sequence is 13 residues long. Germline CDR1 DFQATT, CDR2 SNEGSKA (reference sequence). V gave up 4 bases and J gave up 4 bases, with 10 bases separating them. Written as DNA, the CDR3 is TGCAGTGCTACGGGACACCTCACCGGGGAGCTGTTTTTT. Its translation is CSATGHLTGELFF.

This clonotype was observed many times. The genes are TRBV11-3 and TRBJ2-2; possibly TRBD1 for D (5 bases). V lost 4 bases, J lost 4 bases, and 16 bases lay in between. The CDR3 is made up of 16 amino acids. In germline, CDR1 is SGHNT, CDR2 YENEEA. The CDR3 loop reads CASSSSRGWPTGELFF. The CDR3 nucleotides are TGTGCCAGCAGCTCCTCTAGGGGCTGGCCCACCGGGGAGCTGTTTTTT.

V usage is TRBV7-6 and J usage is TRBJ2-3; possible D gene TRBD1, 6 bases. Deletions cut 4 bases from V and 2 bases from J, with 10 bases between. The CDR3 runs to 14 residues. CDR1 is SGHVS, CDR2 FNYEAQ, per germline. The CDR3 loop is CASSSRDITDTQYF. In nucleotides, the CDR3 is TGTGCCAGCAGCTCCCGGGACATCACAGATACGCAGTATTTT. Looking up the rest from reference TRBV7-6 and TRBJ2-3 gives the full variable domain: GAGVSQSPRYKVTKRGQDVALRCDPISGHVSLYWYRQALGQGPEFLTYFNYEAQQDKSGLPNDRFSAERPEGSISTLTIQRTEQRDSAMYRCASSSRDITDTQYFGPGTRLTVL.

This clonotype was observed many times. The CDR3 reads CASSFGVGTQYF. The CDR3 DNA reads as TGTGCCAGCAGTTTTGGAGTCGGTACGCAGTATTTT. This rearrangement joins TRBV28 to TRBJ2-3; D remains ambiguous. The germline gives CDR1 MDHEN, CDR2 SYDVKM. The CDR3 is 12 residues long. The V end was cut by 3 bases, the J end by 8 bases, with 9 bases between. The variable domain in full, with the rest retrieved from reference TRBV28 and TRBJ2-3, is DVKVTQSSRYLVKRTGEKVFLECVQDMDHENMFWYRQDPGLGLRLIYFSYDVKMKEKGDIPEGYSVSREKKERFSLILESASTNQTSMYLCASSFGVGTQYFGPGTRLTVL.

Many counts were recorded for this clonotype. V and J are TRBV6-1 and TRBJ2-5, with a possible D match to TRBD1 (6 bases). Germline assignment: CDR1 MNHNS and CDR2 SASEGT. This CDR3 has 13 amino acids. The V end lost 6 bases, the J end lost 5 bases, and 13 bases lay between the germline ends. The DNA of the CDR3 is TGTGCCAGCAGCAATGACAGGACGGAGACCCAGTACTTC. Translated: CASSNDRTETQYF.

DNA for the CDR3: TGTGCCAGTAGTGGGGGACTGAAGAACACTGAAGCTTTCTTT. It translates to CASSGGLKNTEAFF. The chain recombines TRBV19 with TRBJ1-1, with D possibly matching TRBD1 (5 bases). In germline, CDR1 is LNHDA, CDR2 SQIVND (reference sequence). This CDR3 has 14 residues. The V and J ends lost 5 bases and 1 base respectively, with 11 bases between them.

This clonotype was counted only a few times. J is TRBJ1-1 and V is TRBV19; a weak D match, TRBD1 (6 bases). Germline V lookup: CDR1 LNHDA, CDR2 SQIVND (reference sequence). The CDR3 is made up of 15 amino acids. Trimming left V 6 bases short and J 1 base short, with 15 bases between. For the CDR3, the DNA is TGTGCCAGTAGCTCATTTGGGACAAAGAACACTGAAGCTTTCTTT. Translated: CASSSFGTKNTEAFF.

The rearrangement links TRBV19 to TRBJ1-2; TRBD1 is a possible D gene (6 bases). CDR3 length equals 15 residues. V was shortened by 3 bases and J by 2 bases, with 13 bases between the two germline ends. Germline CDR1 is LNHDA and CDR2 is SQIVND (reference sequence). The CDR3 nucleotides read TGTGCCAGTAGTATCCCAGGGACATTCAACTATGGCTACACCTTC. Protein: CASSIPGTFNYGYTF.

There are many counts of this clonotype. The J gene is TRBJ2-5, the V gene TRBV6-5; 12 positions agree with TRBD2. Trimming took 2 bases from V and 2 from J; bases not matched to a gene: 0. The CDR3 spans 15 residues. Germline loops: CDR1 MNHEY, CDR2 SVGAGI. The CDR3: CASSYGTSGQETQYF. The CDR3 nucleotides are TGTGCCAGCAGTTACGGGACTAGCGGGCAAGAGACCCAGTACTTC.

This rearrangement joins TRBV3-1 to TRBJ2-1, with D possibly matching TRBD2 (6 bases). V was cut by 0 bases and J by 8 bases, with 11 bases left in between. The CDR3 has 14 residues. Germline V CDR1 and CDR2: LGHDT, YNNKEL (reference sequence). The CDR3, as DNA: TGTGCCAGCAGCCAAGATGGGGGGAGCGATGAGCAGTTCTTC. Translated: CASSQDGGSDEQFF.

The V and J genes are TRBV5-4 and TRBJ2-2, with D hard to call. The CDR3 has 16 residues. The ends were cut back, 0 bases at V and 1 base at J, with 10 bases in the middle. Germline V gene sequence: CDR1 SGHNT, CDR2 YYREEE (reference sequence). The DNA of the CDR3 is TGTGCCAGCAGCTTGGAGGGTTGGGGGAACACCGGGGAGCTGTTTTTT. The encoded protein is CASSLEGWGNTGELFF. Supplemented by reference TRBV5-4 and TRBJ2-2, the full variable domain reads ETGVTQSPTHLIKTRGQQVTLRCSSQSGHNTVSWYQQALGQGPQFIFQYYREEENGRGNFPPRFSGLQFPNYSSELNVNALELDDSALYLCASSLEGWGNTGELFFGEGSRLTVL.

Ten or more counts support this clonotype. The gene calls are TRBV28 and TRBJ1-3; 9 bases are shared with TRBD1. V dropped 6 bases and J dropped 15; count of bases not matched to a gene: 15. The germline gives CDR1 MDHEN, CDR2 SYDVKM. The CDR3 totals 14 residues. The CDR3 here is CASSPSRDRATGYF. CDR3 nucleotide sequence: TGTGCCAGCAGCCCTTCCCGGGACAGGGCCACCGGATATTTT.

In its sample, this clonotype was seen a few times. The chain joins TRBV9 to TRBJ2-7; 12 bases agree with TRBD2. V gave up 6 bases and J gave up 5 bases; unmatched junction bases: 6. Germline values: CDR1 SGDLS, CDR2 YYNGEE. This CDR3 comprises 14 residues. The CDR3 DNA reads TGTGCCAGCACCCCGACTAGCGGGGGTAACGAGCAGTACTTC. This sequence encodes CASTPTSGGNEQYF.